What follows are 28 T cell receptor beta chains derived from one specimen sequenced in a study of blood T cell repertoires in COVID-19. The assay was immunoSEQ multiplex PCR, and TCRdb's table has in-frame clones only and misses some. The table includes around 200,000 clones, about 89% detected once. Sequencing was done on a sample of peripheral blood. The receptors originated from a man aged 35 to 55 with active or convalescent COVID-19.

V and J are TRBV28 and TRBJ1-5, with TRBD1 identical over 9 bases. CDR1 is MDHEN and CDR2 is SYDVKM in the germline V gene. J was trimmed by 0 bases and V by 8 bases; bases with no gene match: 17. CDR3 length equals 19 residues. CDR3 sequence: CASFIGGTGLSYSNQPQHF. The CDR3 coding sequence is TGTGCCAGCTTTATAGGAGGGACAGGGCTTTCTTATAGCAATCAGCCCCAGCATTTT.

This chain joins TRBV6-4 and TRBJ1-1, with 9 bases matching TRBD1. Germline V gene sequence: CDR1 MRHNA, CDR2 SNTAGT. V lost 4 bases to trimming and J lost 8 bases; unmatched junction nucleotides: 5. This CDR3 is 13 amino acids long. The CDR3: CASSVDRGGEAFF. DNA of the CDR3: TGTGCCAGCAGTGTGGACAGGGGAGGGGAAGCTTTCTTT.

The chain joins TRBV18 to TRBJ1-3; D is possibly TRBD1 (6 bases). Trimming left V 2 bases short and J 0 bases short, with 14 bases between. Germline V gives CDR1 KGHSH, CDR2 LQKENI. This CDR3 is 17 amino acids long. In nucleotides, the CDR3 is TGTGCCAGCTCACCAATCCGACAGGCATACTCTGGAAACACCATATATTTT. The encoded protein is CASSPIRQAYSGNTIYF.

V gene TRBV7-9 combines with J gene TRBJ2-1; 8 nucleotides align to TRBD2. Germline CDR1 is SEHNR and CDR2 is FQNEAQ (reference sequence). Germline trimming cut 2 bases from V and 6 bases from J; bases unmatched to any gene: 9. The CDR3 spans 16 residues. CDR3 sequence reads: CASSLRVAGGGNEQFF. The CDR3 DNA is TGTGCCAGCAGCTTAAGGGTGGCGGGGGGTGGCAATGAGCAGTTCTTC.

This clone was seen more than once but under ten times. This chain links TRBV11-2 with TRBJ2-7, with 7 nucleotides matching TRBD2. The CDR3 loop spans 15 amino acids. V gave up 5 bases and J gave up 2 bases; unmatched junction bases: 9. Germline CDR1 SGHAT, CDR2 FQNNGV. The CDR3 DNA sequence: TGTGCCAGCAGCCCCTCAGCGGGGATCACCTACGAGCAGTACTTC. Its translation: CASSPSAGITYEQYF.

The chain uses TRBV7-8 and TRBJ2-7; TRBD1 matches at 10 bases. There are 15 residues in the CDR3. Germline-derived CDR1 and CDR2 are SGHVS and FQNEAQ. J gave up 4 bases and V 2 bases, and 5 bases lay outside the gene matches. The CDR3 DNA follows: TGTGCCAGCAGCTTATCTCGGGACAGGGGTTACGAGCAGTACTTC. Its translation is CASSLSRDRGYEQYF.

The chain is built from TRBV6-5 and TRBJ1-2; possibly TRBD1 for D (5 bases). CDR1 and CDR2 from the germline V gene are MNHEY and SVGAGI. The CDR3 spans 11 residues. Trimming left V 8 bases short and J 4 bases short, with 8 bases between. DNA for the CDR3: TGTGCCAGCGGGGGGGGCTATGGCTACACCTTC. Amino acid sequence: CASGGGYGYTF.

The CDR3 loop is CASRYDFTGELFF. The CDR3 coding sequence is TGTGCCAGCCGATACGACTTCACCGGGGAGCTGTTTTTT. This chain links TRBV27 with TRBJ2-2, with no clear D. The CDR3 is made up of 13 amino acids. V gave up 8 bases and J gave up 4 bases, with 11 bases separating them. Germline assignment: CDR1 MNHEY and CDR2 SMNVEV (reference sequence).

The chain joins TRBV11-1 to TRBJ2-3; D is unresolved. The length of the CDR3 is 15 residues. V lost 3 bases to trimming and J lost 0 bases, with 10 bases between them. Per the germline V gene, CDR1 is SGHAT and CDR2 is FQDESV (reference sequence). CDR3 coding DNA: TGTGCCAGCAGCTTCCCCCTACCAAGCACAGATACGCAGTATTTT. Protein product: CASSFPLPSTDTQYF.

The rearrangement uses TRBV5-1 and TRBJ2-2, with 8 bases that match TRBD1. J lost 4 bases, V lost 2 bases, and 4 bases had no gene match. From germline, CDR1 is SGHRS and CDR2 YFSETQ. The CDR3 is 15 amino acids. This CDR3 is CASSLVQGVTGELFF. CDR3 nucleotides: TGCGCCAGCAGCTTAGTACAGGGGGTCACCGGGGAGCTGTTTTTT. The entire variable domain, with the rest obtained from reference TRBV5-1 and TRBJ2-2, is as follows: KAGVTQTPRYLIKTRGQQVTLSCSPISGHRSVSWYQQTPGQGLQFLFEYFSETQRNKGNFPGRFSGRQFSNSRSEMNVSTLELGDSALYLCASSLVQGVTGELFFGEGSRLTVL.

The CDR3 protein is CASSLMGRTNEKLFF. CDR3 in DNA: TGTGCCAGCAGCTTAATGGGGCGGACTAATGAAAAACTGTTTTTT. V usage is TRBV7-2 and J usage is TRBJ1-4, with D possibly TRBD1 on 5 matching bases. The germline V and J ends were trimmed by 2 bases and 2 bases, with 9 bases remaining between them. The CDR3 is 15 residues long. Per the germline V gene, CDR1 is SGHTA and CDR2 is FQGNSA.

The chain has TRBV7-2 and TRBJ2-1, with a possible D match to TRBD1 (6 bases). This CDR3 comprises 17 residues. CDR1 and CDR2 (germline): SGHTA, FQGNSA. Trimming left V 1 base short and J 2 bases short, with 15 bases between. The CDR3 here is CASSLDAQGNPYNEQFF. Here the CDR3 DNA reads TGTGCCAGCAGCTTAGACGCACAGGGAAACCCCTACAATGAGCAGTTCTTC. Combining the CDR3 with reference TRBV7-2 and TRBJ2-1 gives the whole variable domain GAGVSQSPSNKVTEKGKDVELRCDPISGHTALYWYRQSLGQGLEFLIYFQGNSAPDKSGLPSDRFSAERTGGSVSTLTIQRTQQEDSAVYLCASSLDAQGNPYNEQFFGPGTRLTVL.

In the case of this clone: Relative to the germline gene, one junction end is altered; a read error may explain this. The CDR3 DNA sequence: TGTGCCAGCAGTTACCCCGCTAGCGGGGGGAACTATGAACAGTTCTTC. It codes for CASSYPASGGNYEQFF. V is TRBV6-6 and J is TRBJ2-1; TRBD2 agrees at 11 bases. Germline V gene sequence: CDR1 MNHNY, CDR2 SVGAGI (reference sequence). The CDR3 totals 16 residues.

V usage is TRBV19 and J usage is TRBJ2-4; 9 nucleotides agree with TRBD2. The junction had 14 bases not matched to a gene; V was cut back by 2 bases and J by 3 bases. This CDR3 has 19 residues. Germline values: CDR1 LNHDA, CDR2 SQIVND (reference sequence). The CDR3 region is CASSILAGAPYLDKNIQYF. The CDR3 nucleotides read TGTGCCAGTAGTATATTAGCGGGGGCCCCTTACTTGGACAAAAACATTCAGTACTTC.

The CDR3 loop is CASRTGSESPLHF. CDR3 bases: TGTGCCAGCAGGACCGGGAGCGAATCACCCCTCCACTTT. The chain couples TRBV28 to TRBJ1-6; D gene unclear. Per germline, CDR1 MDHEN and CDR2 SYDVKM. Trimming removed 6 bases from V and 10 bases from J, with 13 bases in between. The CDR3 length is 13 residues.

The rearrangement links TRBV4-1 to TRBJ1-1, with 10 bases that match TRBD1. This CDR3 region has 18 residues. V gave up 9 bases and J gave up 3 bases; unmatched junction bases: 19. Germline assignment: CDR1 MGHRA and CDR2 YSYEKL. The CDR3 coding sequence is TGCGCCAGTCTTACCCGACAGGGGGCCCCGCAGAGGGACACTGAAGCTTTCTTT. This translates into CASLTRQGAPQRDTEAFF.

The rearrangement joins TRBV10-3 to TRBJ1-2; TRBD1 aligns across 10 bases. The CDR3 has 13 residues. The trim removed 2 bases at V and 11 bases at J, leaving 5 bases unmatched. CDR1 and CDR2 from the germline V gene are ENHRY and SYGVKD. DNA of the CDR3: TGTGCCATCAGTGAGGCGGACAGGGGGTGGTACACCTTC. Amino acids: CAISEADRGWYTF.

This clone was detected only once. The genes are TRBV6-1 and TRBJ2-5; 8 bases fit TRBD1. There are 14 residues in the CDR3. The V segment lost 2 bases and the J segment 5 bases; nucleotides outside the gene matches: 4. CDR1 and CDR2 (germline): MNHNS, SASEGT. CDR3 coding DNA: TGTGCCAGCAGTGAAAACAGGGGGTTTGAGACCCAGTACTTC. The encoded protein is CASSENRGFETQYF.

The chain carries TRBV18 and TRBJ2-1, with 13 bases aligning to TRBD2. The CDR3 length is 15 residues. Germline trimming cut 4 bases from V and 6 bases from J; bases unmatched to any gene: 3. The V gene's germline CDR1 is KGHSH and CDR2 LQKENI. CDR3 protein: CASSQLAGGINEQFF. The CDR3 nucleotides read TGTGCCAGCTCACAACTAGCGGGGGGGATCAATGAGCAGTTCTTC.

The chain carries TRBV6-5 and TRBJ1-2; tentatively, D is TRBD1 (5 bases). This CDR3 has 12 amino acids. Trimming stripped 4 bases from V and 8 bases from J, with 11 bases between. Per germline, CDR1 MNHEY and CDR2 SVGAGI. CDR3 amino acids: CASSSGFFGYTF. DNA for the CDR3: TGTGCCAGCAGTTCAGGGTTTTTCGGCTACACCTTC.

This clone was detected a few times. This sequence joins TRBV19 and TRBJ2-5; D is uncertain. This CDR3 region has 13 residues. Trimming removed 3 bases from V and 2 bases from J, with 7 bases in between. Germline CDR1 reads LNHDA; CDR2 reads SQIVND (reference sequence). The CDR3 sequence: CASSIDIQETQYF. The CDR3 nucleotides read TGTGCCAGTAGTATCGACATTCAAGAGACCCAGTACTTC.

The rearrangement links TRBV5-1 to TRBJ1-1; 10 nucleotides agree with TRBD1. The trim removed 0 bases at V and 7 bases at J, leaving 3 bases unmatched. The CDR3 covers 14 residues. The germline V gene has CDR1 SGHRS and CDR2 YFSETQ. CDR3 DNA: TGCGCCAGCAGCTTGGGTGGGACAGGGGATGAAGCTTTCTTT. Encoded protein: CASSLGGTGDEAFF.

The V call is TRBV7-2, the J call TRBJ2-5, with 7 nucleotides matching TRBD2. The length of the CDR3 is 15 residues. Per the germline V gene, CDR1 is SGHTA and CDR2 is FQGNSA. The V gene end was trimmed by 5 bases and the J gene end by 5 bases; junction bases not matched to a gene: 11. DNA of the CDR3: TGTGCCAGCAGCCCGACATGGTCAGCGGGGGAGACCCAGTACTTC. Its translation: CASSPTWSAGETQYF. The variable domain in full, completed from reference TRBV7-2 and TRBJ2-5, reads GAGVSQSPSNKVTEKGKDVELRCDPISGHTALYWYRQSLGQGLEFLIYFQGNSAPDKSGLPSDRFSAERTGGSVSTLTIQRTQQEDSAVYLCASSPTWSAGETQYFGPGTRLLVL.

This clone was seen a single time. This chain connects TRBV7-2 to TRBJ1-1, with D possibly being TRBD1 (5 bases). V dropped 2 bases and J dropped 1 base, with 14 bases sitting between them. CDR3 length: 16 amino acids. CDR1 and CDR2 (germline): SGHTA, FQGNSA. This CDR3 is CASSLRVGPGNTEAFF. The CDR3 DNA reads as TGTGCCAGCAGCTTACGGGTGGGGCCCGGGAACACTGAAGCTTTCTTT.

The chain uses TRBV7-6 and TRBJ2-3; D is unclear. Trimming shortened V by 5 bases and J by 3 bases, and 9 bases separated the two germline ends. Germline CDR1 SGHVS, CDR2 FNYEAQ. CDR3 length: 13 amino acids. The CDR3 DNA reads as TGTGCCAGCAGCCCCAGGTTGACAGATACGCAGTATTTT. Its translation is CASSPRLTDTQYF.

The chain has TRBV29-1 and TRBJ1-1; D is perhaps TRBD1 (6 bases). Per germline, CDR1 SQVTM and CDR2 ANQGSEA. This CDR3 spans 13 amino acids. V was pared by 3 bases and J by 1 base, with 9 bases between. CDR3 loop: CSVDEGQNTEAFF. The CDR3 nucleotides read TGCAGCGTTGATGAGGGACAGAACACTGAAGCTTTCTTT.

The V and J genes are TRBV6-4 and TRBJ1-1; 7 bases align to TRBD1. J was trimmed by 12 bases and V by 2 bases; bases with no gene match: 9. Germline V gene lookup returns CDR1 MRHNA and CDR2 SNTAGT. This CDR3 has 13 residues. CDR3 region: CASSDPLTGRTFF. The DNA of the CDR3 is TGTGCCAGCAGTGACCCCCTGACAGGGCGGACTTTCTTT.

The rearrangement joins TRBV7-9 to TRBJ1-1; perhaps TRBD1 as D (6 bases). Germline V gives CDR1 SEHNR, CDR2 FQNEAQ (reference sequence). The CDR3 length is 16 residues. V was clipped by 4 bases and J by 2 bases, with 17 bases between them. CDR3 sequence: CASSSYLTGGNTEAFF. Written as DNA, the CDR3 is TGTGCCAGCAGCTCCTATTTGACAGGCGGAAACACTGAAGCTTTCTTT. The variable domain in full, completed from reference TRBV7-9 and TRBJ1-1, reads DTGVSQNPRHKITKRGQNVTFRCDPISEHNRLYWYRQTLGQGPEFLTYFQNEAQLEKSRLLSDRFSAERPKGSFSTLEIQRTEQGDSAMYLCASSSYLTGGNTEAFFGQGTRLTVV.